This T cell receptor (beta chain) appears in the sequencing data of a study of control samples from healthy donors and cancer patients. The CDR3 spans 14 residues. Germline V gene lookup returns CDR1 SNHLY and CDR2 FYNNEI. V gave up 4 bases and J gave up 5 bases; unmatched junction bases: 7. TCRdb's copy holds only in-frame clones and misses some; the assay was immunoSEQ multiplex PCR. The data show 90,000 to 150,000 clones, about 87% seen once. The TCR originated in a man between 40 and 49 years old in good health. Sequencing was carried out using blood. The V gene is TRBV2, the J gene TRBJ2-7, with TRBD2 matching 8 bases. For the CDR3, the DNA is TGTGCCAGCAGTGCGGCAAGCGGGGGAAACGAGCAGTACTTC. Translated: CASSAASGGNEQYF.